This T cell receptor (beta chain) was recorded in a study of T cell responses to AZD1222 COVID-19 vaccine. Overall study findings and caveats: Donors in the cohort were predominantly white British and more often female, and clonal diversity was possibly underestimated. Regions left unmutated in variants are reportedly the target of nearly half of spike-specific TCRs. Following two doses of AZD1222, Spike-specific TCR breadth and depth rose. None of the repertoires were sampled until the peak T cell response had passed.

Concerning this clone itself: The target antigen is unknown. This CDR3 fails to terminate in the conserved phenylalanine or tryptophan, so it likely reflects a read error. The DNA is left out, because the CDR3 cannot be placed on it with certainty; the CDR3 is given as TCRdb lists it.

From germline, CDR1 is MNHNS and CDR2 SASEGT. The CDR3 sequence runs 10 residues, both termini included. Sequencing was performed with immunoSEQ multiplex PCR; in TCRdb, only in-frame clones are kept and a portion is missing. The table shows over 100,000 clones, with more than 75% occurring only once. V gene TRBV6-1 combines with J gene TRBJ1-1; TRBD1 was called by the table and not checked on the DNA. The source material was peripheral blood, sampled 28 days after the second AZD1222 dose. The TCR comes from an adult who received the AZD1222 COVID-19 vaccine. CDR3 amino acids: CASSEAAGQL.